This TCR beta chain was identified during a study of T cell changes during pregnancy in multiple sclerosis. Sequencing used immunoSEQ multiplex PCR; TCRdb keeps in-frame clones, though not all of them. This table holds approximately 92,000 clones, 80% to 95% found once. The sample was peripheral blood, taken after pregnancy. This TCR came from a female donor with multiple sclerosis, enrolled in a pregnancy study.

The CDR3 DNA sequence: TGCGCCAGCAGCTTGTGGACAGGGGCGGGATATGGCTACACCTTC. As protein: CASSLWTGAGYGYTF. This rearrangement joins TRBV5-1 to TRBJ1-2, with 9 bases fitting TRBD1. The junction had 6 bases not matched to a gene; V was cut back by 1 base and J by 5 bases. The CDR3 has 15 amino acids. CDR1 is SGHRS, CDR2 YFSETQ, per germline.